The T cell receptor beta chain described here comes from a study of cytomegalovirus exposure and HLA in healthy donors. The PCR was carried out with 60 Vbeta primers and 13 Jbeta primers. Repertoires were generated with immunoSEQ multiplex PCR, while TCRdb's copy carries only in-frame clones and drops some. The data contain about 180,000 clones, around three quarters of them singletons. The germline gives CDR1 SQVTM, CDR2 ANQGSEA. The CDR3 is 16 residues long. Trimming at V came to 3 bases and at J to 0 bases, leaving 7 bases not matched to a gene. Sequencing input: PBMCs. The genes are TRBV29-1 and TRBJ2-3; 9 bases map to TRBD2. The origin of this receptor is a young woman in good health and CMV-seronegative. CDR3 DNA sequence: TGCAGCGTTGATGGGGTAGCGGGGGAAAGCACAGATACGCAGTATTTT. Amino acids: CSVDGVAGESTDTQYF.